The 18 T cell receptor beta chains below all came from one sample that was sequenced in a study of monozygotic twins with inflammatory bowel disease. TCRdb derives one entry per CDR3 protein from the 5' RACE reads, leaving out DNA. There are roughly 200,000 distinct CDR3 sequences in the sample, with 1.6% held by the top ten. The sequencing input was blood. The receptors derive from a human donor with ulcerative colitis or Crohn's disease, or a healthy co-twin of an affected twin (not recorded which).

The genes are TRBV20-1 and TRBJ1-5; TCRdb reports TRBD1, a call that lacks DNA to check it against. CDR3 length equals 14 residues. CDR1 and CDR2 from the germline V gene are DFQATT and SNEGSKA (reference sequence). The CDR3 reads CSAVNRGSNQPQHF.

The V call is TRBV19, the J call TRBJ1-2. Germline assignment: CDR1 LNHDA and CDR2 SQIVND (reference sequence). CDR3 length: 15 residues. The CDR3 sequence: CASSIRREKDYGYTF.

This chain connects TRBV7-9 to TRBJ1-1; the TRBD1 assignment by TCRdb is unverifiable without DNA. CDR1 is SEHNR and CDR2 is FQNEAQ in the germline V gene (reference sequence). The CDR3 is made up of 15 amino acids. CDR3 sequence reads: CASSLVSGVETEAFF.

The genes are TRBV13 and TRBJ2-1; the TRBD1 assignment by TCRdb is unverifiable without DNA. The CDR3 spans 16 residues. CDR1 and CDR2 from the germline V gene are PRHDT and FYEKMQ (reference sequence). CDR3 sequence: CASSRRPGGIGDEQFF.

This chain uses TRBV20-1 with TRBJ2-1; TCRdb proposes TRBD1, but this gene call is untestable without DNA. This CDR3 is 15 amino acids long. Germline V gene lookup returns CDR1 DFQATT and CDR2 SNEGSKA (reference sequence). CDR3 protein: CSARQTGTGPNEQFF.

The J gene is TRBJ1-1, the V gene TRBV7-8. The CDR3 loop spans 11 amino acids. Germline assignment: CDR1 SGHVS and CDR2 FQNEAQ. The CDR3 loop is CASSPHTEAFF.

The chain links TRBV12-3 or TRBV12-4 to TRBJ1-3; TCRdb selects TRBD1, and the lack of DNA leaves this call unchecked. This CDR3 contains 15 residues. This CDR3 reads CASRQQVDSGNTIYF.

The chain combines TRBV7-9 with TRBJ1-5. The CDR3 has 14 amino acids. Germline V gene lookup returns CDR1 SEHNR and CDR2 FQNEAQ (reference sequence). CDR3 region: CASSRKDDNQPQHF.

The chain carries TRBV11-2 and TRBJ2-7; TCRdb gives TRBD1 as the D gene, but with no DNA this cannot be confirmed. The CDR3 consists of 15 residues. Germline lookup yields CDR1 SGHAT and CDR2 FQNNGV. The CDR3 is CASSRGTGGFYEQYF. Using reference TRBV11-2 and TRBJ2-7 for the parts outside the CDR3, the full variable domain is EAGVAQSPRYKIIEKRQSVAFWCNPISGHATLYWYQQILGQGPKLLIQFQNNGVVDDSQLPKDRFSAERLKGVDSTLKIQPAKLEDSAVYLCASSRGTGGFYEQYFGPGTRLTVT.

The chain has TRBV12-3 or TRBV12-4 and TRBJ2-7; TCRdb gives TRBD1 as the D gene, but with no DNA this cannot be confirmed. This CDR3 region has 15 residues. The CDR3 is CASSRLQGVTYEQYF.

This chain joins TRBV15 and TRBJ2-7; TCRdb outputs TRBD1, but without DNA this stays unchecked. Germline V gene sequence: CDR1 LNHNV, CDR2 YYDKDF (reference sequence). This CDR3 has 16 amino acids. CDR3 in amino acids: CATSRGRGLSSYEQYF.

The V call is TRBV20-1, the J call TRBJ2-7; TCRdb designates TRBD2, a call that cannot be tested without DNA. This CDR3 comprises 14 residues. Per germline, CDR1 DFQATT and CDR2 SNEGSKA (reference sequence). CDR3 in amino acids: CSARSSPLSYEQYF.

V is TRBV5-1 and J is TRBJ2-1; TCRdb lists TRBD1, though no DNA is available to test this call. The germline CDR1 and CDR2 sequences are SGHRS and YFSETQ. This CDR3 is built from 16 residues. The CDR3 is CASSLRQGADYNEQFF. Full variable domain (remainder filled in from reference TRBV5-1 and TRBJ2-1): KAGVTQTPRYLIKTRGQQVTLSCSPISGHRSVSWYQQTPGQGLQFLFEYFSETQRNKGNFPGRFSGRQFSNSRSEMNVSTLELGDSALYLCASSLRQGADYNEQFFGPGTRLTVL.

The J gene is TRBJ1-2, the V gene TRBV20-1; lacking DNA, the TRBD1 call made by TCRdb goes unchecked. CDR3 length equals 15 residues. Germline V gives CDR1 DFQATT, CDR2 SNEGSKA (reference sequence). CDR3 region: CSARYSPAGEKGYTF.

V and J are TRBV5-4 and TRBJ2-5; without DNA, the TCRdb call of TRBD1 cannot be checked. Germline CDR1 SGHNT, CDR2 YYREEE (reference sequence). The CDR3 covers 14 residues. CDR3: CASSFNPPQETQYF.

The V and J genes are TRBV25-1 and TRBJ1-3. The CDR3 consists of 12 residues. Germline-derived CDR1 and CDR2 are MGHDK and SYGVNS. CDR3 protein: CASRGSGNTIYF.

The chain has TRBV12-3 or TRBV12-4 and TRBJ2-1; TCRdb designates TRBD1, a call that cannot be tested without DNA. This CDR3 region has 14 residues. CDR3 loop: CASSLRGGPNEQFF.

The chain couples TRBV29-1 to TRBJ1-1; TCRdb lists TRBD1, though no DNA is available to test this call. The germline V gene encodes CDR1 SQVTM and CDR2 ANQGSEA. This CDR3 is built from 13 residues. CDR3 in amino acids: CSVAVQENTEAFF.